Listed below are T cell receptor beta chains from one sample, sequenced in a study of neurological immune-mediated disorders. MiXCR was run by TCRdb on the 5' RACE reads, yielding one entry per CDR3 protein. The sample lists tens of thousands of distinct CDR3 sequences, roughly 13% occurring once. Sequenced input: PBMCs. Receptors were obtained from a woman in her 50s with HTLV-1-associated myelopathy (HAM/TSP). The CDR3 runs from the conserved cysteine through the conserved F or W. The D gene is left open where the match is weak. Where a row states a size, it is once, few, many or the class of an expanded clone; other rows omit it.

once	TRBV9	NA	TRBJ2-3	CASSVAAPDKQYF	TGTGCCAGCAGCGTAGCTGCACCCGATAAGCAGTATTTT
many	TRBV7-9	NA	TRBJ1-1	CASSPGTVRSEAFF	TGTGCCAGCAGCCCCGGGACCGTCCGGTCGGAAGCTTTCTTT
NA	TRBV20-1	NA	TRBJ1-3	CSALGRGATGYTIYF	TGCAGTGCCCTAGGGCGGGGGGCGACTGGATACACCATATATTTT
many	TRBV12-3/TRBV12-4	TRBD1	TRBJ1-5	CASRPTGKNQPQHF	TGTGCCAGCAGGCCGACAGGGAAAAATCAGCCCCAGCATTTT
many	TRBV6-2/TRBV6-3	NA	TRBJ2-5	CASSPILLGETQYF	TGTGCCAGCAGCCCTATCCTGCTGGGGGAGACCCAGTACTTC
NA	TRBV5-1	NA	TRBJ2-7	CASSRSGPRSYEQYF	TGCGCCAGCAGCCGGTCAGGGCCACGAAGCTACGAGCAGTACTTC
many	TRBV3-1	NA	TRBJ1-5	CASSQDSGRPHQPQHF	TGTGCCAGCAGCCAAGACAGCGGCAGGCCCCACCAGCCCCAGCATTTT
NA	TRBV10-3	TRBD1	TRBJ2-5	CAISVGGTGRDGPMTQYF	TGTGCCATCAGTGTTGGTGGGACAGGGCGTGACGGGCCAATGACCCAGTACTTC
many	TRBV5-6	NA	TRBJ1-6	CASSFFPPSSPLHF	TGTGCCAGCAGCTTTTTCCCTCCGTCTTCACCCCTCCACTTT
many	TRBV7-3	TRBD2	TRBJ2-1	CASSLTGLANEQFF	TGTGCCAGCAGCTTAACGGGACTAGCGAATGAGCAGTTCTTC
many	TRBV12-3/TRBV12-4	NA	TRBJ2-1	CASSFSNEQFF	TGTGCCAGCAGTTTCTCGAATGAGCAGTTCTTC
many	TRBV6-1	NA	TRBJ2-2	CASMWGFGTGELFF	TGTGCCAGCATGTGGGGTTTTGGCACCGGGGAGCTGTTTTTT
many	TRBV7-2	TRBD2	TRBJ2-3	CASSLGPLGAGASDTQYF	TGTGCCAGCAGCTTAGGCCCCCTTGGAGCGGGGGCGTCAGATACGCAGTATTTT
many	TRBV10-3	TRBD2	TRBJ2-3	CAISESATSGGTTDTQYF	TGTGCCATCAGTGAGTCGGCGACTAGCGGGGGGACCACAGATACGCAGTATTTT
many	TRBV29-1	NA	TRBJ2-3	CSVGGPLNTDTQYF	TGCAGCGTTGGGGGACCCCTAAACACAGATACGCAGTATTTT
many	TRBV12-3/TRBV12-4	NA	TRBJ2-7	CASIGGASYEQYF	TGTGCCAGCATTGGCGGGGCCTCCTACGAGCAGTACTTC
many	TRBV12-3/TRBV12-4	NA	TRBJ2-3	CASARVLAPTDTQYF	TGTGCCAGCGCCCGAGTCCTAGCACCCACAGATACGCAGTATTTT
many	TRBV6-5	NA	TRBJ1-5	CASSYDGFQPQHF	TGTGCCAGCAGTTACGATGGGTTTCAGCCCCAGCATTTT
many	TRBV5-1	NA	TRBJ2-1	CASSLATGSSYNEQFF	TGCGCCAGCAGCTTGGCCACGGGGAGTTCCTACAATGAGCAGTTCTTC
many	TRBV20-1	NA	TRBJ2-5	CSAPMTGIGRWGSQYF	TGCAGTGCTCCAATGACAGGGATCGGGAGGTGGGGGTCCCAGTACTTC
many	TRBV28	NA	TRBJ2-1	CASSPAGHNEQFF	TGTGCCAGCAGTCCTGCGGGGCACAATGAGCAGTTCTTC
many	TRBV7-8	TRBD1	TRBJ1-1	CASRQPGGPNTEAFF	TGTGCCAGCAGACAACCAGGGGGCCCCAACACTGAAGCTTTCTTT
many	TRBV6-2/TRBV6-3	NA	TRBJ2-1	CASIDVVKGSRYEQFF	TGTGCCAGCATTGACGTCGTGAAGGGTAGCCGGTATGAGCAGTTCTTC
many	TRBV20-1	NA	TRBJ1-6	CSATDSGLSSYNSPLHF	TGCAGTGCTACTGATTCAGGGCTTAGCTCCTATAATTCACCCCTCCACTTT
many	TRBV7-2	NA	TRBJ1-5	CASSGNRVSNQPQHF	TGTGCCAGCAGCGGTAACAGGGTGAGCAATCAGCCCCAGCATTTT
many	TRBV5-1	TRBD1	TRBJ1-4	CASSFGTATNEKLFF	TGCGCCAGCAGCTTCGGGACAGCAACTAATGAAAAACTGTTTTTT
many	TRBV7-9	NA	TRBJ1-1	CASSTMNTEAFF	TGTGCCAGCAGCACCATGAACACTGAAGCTTTCTTT
many	TRBV12-3/TRBV12-4	NA	TRBJ2-1	CASTTLNEQFF	TGTGCCAGCACCACGCTCAATGAGCAGTTCTTC
NA	TRBV29-1	TRBD2	TRBJ2-1	CSVTSGEDVEQFF	TGCAGCGTTACTAGCGGGGAAGACGTTGAGCAGTTCTTC
few	TRBV20-1	NA	TRBJ2-3	CSALQGEGPDTQYF	TGCAGTGCCTTACAGGGGGAGGGGCCAGATACGCAGTATTTT
many	TRBV7-9	NA	TRBJ1-1	CASSLEGGTEAFF	TGTGCCAGCAGCTTAGAGGGGGGGACTGAAGCTTTCTTT
many	TRBV20-1	NA	TRBJ2-5	CSARDAGQETQYF	TGCAGTGCTAGAGATGCGGGTCAAGAGACCCAGTACTTC
many	TRBV7-9	NA	TRBJ2-5	CASSFNYREQETQYF	TGTGCCAGCAGCTTCAATTACCGGGAGCAAGAGACCCAGTACTTC
many	TRBV6-6	TRBD1	TRBJ1-2	CASSYSTGLDYGYTF	TGTGCCAGCAGTTACTCGACAGGGTTGGACTATGGCTACACCTTC
many	TRBV6-1	TRBD2	TRBJ2-5	CASSFSGGPQETQYF	TGTGCCAGCAGTTTCAGCGGGGGGCCTCAAGAGACCCAGTACTTC
many	TRBV20-1	TRBD1	TRBJ2-3	CSATRQGSTDTQYF	TGCAGTGCTACTCGACAGGGCAGCACAGATACGCAGTATTTT
many	TRBV7-2	NA	TRBJ2-1	CASSLWGTYNEQFF	TGTGCCAGCAGCTTATGGGGAACCTACAATGAGCAGTTCTTC
many	TRBV5-5	TRBD1	TRBJ2-1	CASSLSGTGGNNEQFF	TGTGCCAGCAGCTTGTCCGGGACAGGGGGGAACAATGAGCAGTTCTTC
once	TRBV6-1	TRBD2	TRBJ2-7	CGSSYSGGAPYEQYF	TGTGGCAGCAGTTATTCGGGGGGTGCTCCCTACGAGCAGTACTTC
many	TRBV28	TRBD1	TRBJ1-2	CASGLDRVDGYTF	TGTGCCAGCGGCCTTGACAGGGTCGATGGCTACACCTTC
many	TRBV4-3	NA	TRBJ2-3	CASSRFGAPGSTDTQYF	TGCGCCAGCAGCCGCTTCGGAGCGCCGGGGAGCACAGATACGCAGTATTTT
many	TRBV19	NA	TRBJ1-5	CASSMASPNQPQHF	TGTGCCAGTAGTATGGCTTCACCAAATCAGCCCCAGCATTTT
many	TRBV3-1	TRBD1	TRBJ1-3	CASSQTTGGGNTIYF	TGTGCCAGCAGCCAAACCACAGGGGGTGGAAACACCATATATTTT
NA	TRBV12-3/TRBV12-4	NA	TRBJ2-7	CASRVGSGVYEQYF	TGTGCCAGCAGGGTTGGCTCAGGGGTCTACGAGCAGTACTTC
many	TRBV27	NA	TRBJ1-5	CASSLLRDNQPQHF	TGTGCCAGCAGTCTCTTAAGGGACAATCAGCCCCAGCATTTT
NA	TRBV7-2	NA	TRBJ2-1	CASSLVGGGIRNERFF	NA
many	TRBV12-3/TRBV12-4	TRBD2	TRBJ2-1	CASSFLAGTYNEQFF	TGTGCCAGCAGTTTCCTAGCGGGGACCTACAATGAGCAGTTCTTC
many	TRBV5-1	NA	TRBJ1-2	CASSLRAQGGNYGYTF	TGCGCCAGCAGCTTGAGGGCTCAGGGCGGGAACTATGGCTACACCTTC
NA	TRBV10-3	NA	TRBJ2-5	CAISVEGARDTQYF	TGTGCCATCAGCGTCGAGGGGGCGCGGGATACCCAGTACTTC
few	TRBV5-1	NA	TRBJ2-7	CASSLDSRDGSYEQYF	TGCGCCAGCAGCTTGGACAGCAGGGACGGGTCCTACGAGCAGTACTTC
many	TRBV7-2	NA	TRBJ1-6	CASSPHRQGPTPLHF	TGTGCCAGCAGCCCTCATCGGCAGGGGCCCACACCCCTCCACTTT
many	TRBV7-3	NA	TRBJ2-2	CASSPRDKGVSTGELFF	TGTGCCAGCAGCCCTCGGGACAAAGGGGTTTCTACGGGGGAGCTGTTTTTT
many	TRBV12-3/TRBV12-4	NA	TRBJ1-4	CASSLQGRRLFF	TGTGCCAGCAGTTTGCAGGGGAGGAGACTGTTTTTT
many	TRBV24-1	TRBD1	TRBJ2-1	CATSDGQGNNNEQFF	TGTGCCACCAGTGACGGACAGGGAAACAACAATGAGCAGTTCTTC
many	TRBV4-3	NA	TRBJ1-1	CASSQLGLDTEAFF	TGCGCCAGCAGCCAATTGGGGCTGGACACTGAAGCTTTCTTT